The clone carrying this TCR beta chain was counted only a few times. The antigen remains unidentified. In TCRdb, the 5' RACE reads were re-called with MiXCR into one record per CDR3 protein. The sample holds approximately 630,000 distinct CDR3 sequences; about 7% are singletons and the top ten take roughly 1.5%. These data come from a study of identical twins. General study findings and limits: Where beta out-of-frame sequences were concerned, excess twin sharing was weaker.

From germline, CDR1 is SGHRS and CDR2 YFSETQ. J gave up 7 bases and V 4 bases, and 9 bases lay outside the gene matches. The CDR3 runs to 14 residues. The same sample was also used in a study of yellow fever vaccine responses in identical twins.

The sequencing sample was made of PBMCs. The J gene is TRBJ2-7, the V gene TRBV5-1; 9 bases agree with TRBD2. This clonotype originated in a woman under 30 in good health. Here the CDR3 DNA reads TGCGCCAGCAGCCCTAGGCGGGAGGGTCATGAGCAGTACTTC. It is translated as CASSPRREGHEQYF.